These 10 T cell receptor beta chains were sequenced from one sample in a study of T cell responses to AZD1222 COVID-19 vaccine. The assay was immunoSEQ multiplex PCR, and TCRdb's table has in-frame clones only and misses some. The sample has around 100,000 clones, about nine tenths seen once. The sequences come from peripheral blood, collected on day 0 of AZD1222 vaccination. All receptors come from an adult in good health.

This chain uses TRBV7-9 with TRBJ1-2; D uncertain. V was clipped by 3 bases and J by 2 bases, with 7 bases between them. CDR3 size: 13 residues. Germline lookup yields CDR1 SEHNR and CDR2 FQNEAQ (reference sequence). The DNA for the CDR3 is TGTGCCAGCAGCTTTTTGCAGAACTATGGCTACACCTTC. Amino acids: CASSFLQNYGYTF. Complete variable domain (other parts from reference TRBV7-9 and TRBJ1-2): DTGVSQNPRHKITKRGQNVTFRCDPISEHNRLYWYRQTLGQGPEFLTYFQNEAQLEKSRLLSDRFSAERPKGSFSTLEIQRTEQGDSAMYLCASSFLQNYGYTFGSGTRLTVV.

The chain uses TRBV6-6 and TRBJ1-5; D is unclear. Germline values: CDR1 MNHNY, CDR2 SVGAGI (reference sequence). V was shortened by 5 bases and J by 0 bases, with 20 bases between the two germline ends. This CDR3 is built from 18 residues. Here the CDR3 reads CASSRLGPPLHSNQPQHF. The CDR3 bases are TGTGCCAGCAGTCGGCTAGGGCCCCCCCTTCATAGCAATCAGCCCCAGCATTTT.

This clone appeared a few times. The chain uses TRBV4-1 and TRBJ2-1; 11 nucleotides align to TRBD2. Looked up from germline, CDR1 is MGHRA and CDR2 is YSYEKL. With 4 bases clipped from V and 3 bases from J, the junction kept 8 bases outside the gene matches. The CDR3 has 17 residues. This CDR3 is CASSRISGGVGYNEQFF. The CDR3 DNA follows: TGCGCCAGCAGCCGAATTAGCGGGGGGGTTGGCTACAATGAGCAGTTCTTC.

This chain uses TRBV7-6 with TRBJ1-1; TRBD1 is a possible D gene (5 bases). The V gene's germline CDR1 is SGHVS and CDR2 FNYEAQ. The CDR3 contains 15 residues. V lost 4 bases, J lost 0 bases, and 12 bases lay in between. CDR3 sequence (DNA): TGTGCCAGCAGCTGGGGCGGGTATTTGAACACTGAAGCTTTCTTT. Its translation: CASSWGGYLNTEAFF.

The chain couples TRBV2 to TRBJ2-7; D remains unclear. The CDR3 runs 16 residues. Germline V lookup: CDR1 SNHLY, CDR2 FYNNEI. V lost 0 bases and J lost 0, with 12 bases in between. The CDR3 here is CASSEALAASSYEQYF. The CDR3, as DNA: TGTGCCAGCAGTGAAGCGCTGGCAGCCAGCTCCTACGAGCAGTACTTC.

V and J are TRBV18 and TRBJ1-5; 8 bases map to TRBD1. The germline V gene has CDR1 KGHSH and CDR2 LQKENI. The CDR3 sequence is 17 residues long. J lost 2 bases, V lost 6 bases, and 12 bases had no gene match. CDR3 region: CASSPTPDRGGNQPQHF. In nucleotides, the CDR3 is TGTGCCAGCTCGCCGACGCCTGACAGGGGAGGCAATCAGCCCCAGCATTTT.

The rearrangement links TRBV3-1 (or the pseudogene TRBV3-2) to TRBJ1-4; D perhaps matches TRBD1 (6 bases). CDR1 LGHDT and CDR2 YNNKEL come from the germline V gene (reference sequence). V lost 4 bases, J lost 3 bases, and 9 bases lay in between. The CDR3 is 14 amino acids. The CDR3 DNA follows: TGTGCCAGCAGCCCCCAGGGGTCTAATGAAAAACTGTTTTTT. This encodes CASSPQGSNEKLFF.

The rearrangement joins TRBV10-3 to TRBJ1-5; possibly TRBD1 for D (6 bases). The germline V gene has CDR1 ENHRY and CDR2 SYGVKD. V dropped 10 bases and J dropped 0 bases, with 10 bases sitting between them. This CDR3 is built from 13 residues. CDR3 loop: CATQGYSNQPQHF. The DNA for the CDR3 is TGTGCCACACAGGGTTATAGCAATCAGCCCCAGCATTTT.

Written as DNA, the CDR3 is TGTGCCAGCTCCGAACAGGGGGCTAGGGATCAGCCCCAGCATTTT. Amino acids: CASSEQGARDQPQHF. The chain links TRBV18 to TRBJ1-5, with 9 bases identical to TRBD1. Per germline, CDR1 KGHSH and CDR2 LQKENI. V was clipped by 6 bases and J by 5 bases; unmatched bases: 8. CDR3 size: 15 residues. The whole variable domain, filled in from reference TRBV18 and TRBJ1-5, reads NAGVMQNPRHLVRRRGQEARLRCSPMKGHSHVYWYRQLPEEGLKFMVYLQKENIIDESGMPKERFSAEFPKEGPSILRIQQVVRGDSAAYFCASSEQGARDQPQHFGDGTRLSIL.

A remark on this clone: This same CDR3 is encoded by further DNA sequences in the sample. The genes are TRBV18 and TRBJ2-2; no definite D call. The V end lost 1 base, the J end lost 5 bases, and 2 bases lay between the germline ends. The CDR3 length is 12 residues. The germline CDR1 and CDR2 sequences are KGHSH and LQKENI. CDR3 sequence reads: CASSPQTGELFF. The CDR3 DNA sequence: TGTGCCAGCTCACCACAAACCGGGGAGCTGTTTTTT.